These T cell receptor beta chains were read from a single sample in a study of blood T cell repertoires in COVID-19. The data were produced by immunoSEQ multiplex PCR, yet TCRdb's version contains in-frame clones alone and is incomplete. The table shows about 440,000 clones, with approximately 89% occurring only once. Specimen: peripheral blood. These receptors all come from a woman aged 50 to 60 with COVID-19, enrolled during active disease. Both conserved end residues are part of each CDR3. A D gene is named only where the DNA matches it firmly. Rows give clone size only sometimes, using once, few, many, or a class for an expanded clone.

15	.	TRBD1	TRBV5-5	TRBJ2-7	CASSLSTGANYEQYF	TGTGCCAGCAGCTTGAGTACAGGGGCCAACTACGAGCAGTACTTC
14	.	TRBD1	TRBV28	TRBJ1-2	CASRGDRGPYGYTF	TGTGCCAGCAGGGGTGACAGGGGCCCCTATGGCTACACCTTC
16	.	TRBD1	TRBV5-4	TRBJ1-1	CASSLVSPQGASEAFF	TGTGCCAGCAGCTTGGTATCACCCCAGGGGGCGTCTGAAGCTTTCTTT
16	.	TRBD1	TRBV19	TRBJ2-7	CASSISGAGGVYEQYF	TGTGCCAGTAGTATCTCCGGGGCAGGGGGCGTCTACGAGCAGTACTTC
12	.	TRBD1	TRBV2	TRBJ1-1	CASSVGQSRAFF	TGTGCCAGCAGTGTGGGACAGTCTCGGGCTTTCTTT
13	once	.	TRBV2	TRBJ1-1	CASSRTGTTEAFF	TGTGCCAGCAGCCGTACAGGGACCACTGAAGCTTTCTTT
12	.	.	TRBV27	TRBJ2-2	CASSRGLGELFF	TGTGCCAGCAGCCGGGGGTTAGGGGAGCTGTTTTTT
14	.	TRBD1	TRBV30	TRBJ1-1	CAWDRGQVNTEAFF	TGTGCCTGGGACAGGGGGCAGGTGAACACTGAAGCTTTCTTT
15	.	TRBD1	TRBV5-4	TRBJ2-5	CASSSPDREQETQYF	TGTGCCAGCAGCTCGCCAGACAGGGAGCAAGAGACCCAGTACTTC
14	.	.	TRBV10-2	TRBJ1-1	CASSEGGEVTEAFF	TGCGCCAGCAGTGAGGGAGGGGAAGTCACTGAAGCTTTCTTT
17	.	TRBD1	TRBV9	TRBJ1-2	CASSTSPTGEGFVFHTF	TGTGCCAGCAGCACTAGCCCGACAGGGGAAGGTTTCGTTTTCCACACCTTC
15	once	TRBD1	TRBV23-1	TRBJ2-7	CASSSDGTGCLEQYF	TGCGCCAGCAGTTCCGACGGGACAGGTTGTTTGGAGCAGTACTTC
13	.	.	TRBV6-5	TRBJ1-3	CASSPTSGNTIYF	TGTGCCAGCAGCCCGACTAGTGGAAACACCATATATTTT
15	once	TRBD2	TRBV10-3	TRBJ2-3	CAISHGLDGTDTQYF	TGTGCCATCAGCCACGGACTAGACGGCACAGATACGCAGTATTTT
15	.	.	TRBV15	TRBJ2-6	CATSRDLSGANVLTF	TGTGCCACCAGCAGAGATCTATCAGGGGCCAACGTCCTGACTTTC
17	few	TRBD1	TRBV4-1	TRBJ1-1	CASSRRQGEIMNTEAFF	TGCGCCAGCAGCAGAAGACAGGGGGAGATCATGAACACTGAAGCTTTCTTT
15	.	.	TRBV7-8	TRBJ1-4	CASSDTHATNEKLFF	TGTGCCAGCAGCGACACCCATGCAACTAATGAAAAACTGTTTTTT
14	.	.	TRBV6-6	TRBJ2-3	CASSSTSRSDTQYF	TGTGCCAGCAGTTCTACGAGCAGGTCAGATACGCAGTATTTT
13	.	.	TRBV7-9	TRBJ1-2	CASWGQSLGGYTF	TGTGCCAGCTGGGGACAATCCTTGGGAGGCTACACCTTC
14	.	TRBD1	TRBV3-1/TRBV3-2	TRBJ2-7	CASSQAGTGDEQYF	TGTGCCAGCAGCCAAGCCGGGACAGGGGACGAGCAGTACTTC
17	.	.	TRBV5-1	TRBJ2-3	CASSPTVGQRGTDTQYF	TGCGCCAGCAGCCCTACCGTAGGACAGAGAGGCACAGATACGCAGTATTTT